Listed here is a single TCR beta chain. The antigen remains undetermined. These data originate in a study of T cells in localized non-small cell lung cancer. General observations from the study: A median of about 58 of the top 100 tumor clones appeared in adjacent lung, which was paired and uninvolved. Elevated blood T cell density was associated with longer overall survival.

With 6 bases removed from V and 5 bases from J, the gap between germline ends came to 16 bases. Germline V lookup: CDR1 MNHEY, CDR2 SVGAGI. The CDR3 runs 14 residues. Clones were sequenced by immunoSEQ multiplex PCR, and TCRdb holds only the in-frame ones, with some missing. This sample yields some 80,000 clones, of which 84% are seen a single time; over 2.5% belongs to the top ten. Sequences were derived from peripheral blood, sampled before any cancer treatment. This TCR was sampled from a man aged 40 to 69 with stage I lung adenocarcinoma. This sequence joins TRBV6-5 and TRBJ1-1, with a weak D call TRBD1 (5 bases). The DNA for the CDR3 is TGTGCCAGCAGCTCCGGGGGAGGGAAAACTGAAGCTTTCTTT. Translating gives CASSSGGGKTEAFF.